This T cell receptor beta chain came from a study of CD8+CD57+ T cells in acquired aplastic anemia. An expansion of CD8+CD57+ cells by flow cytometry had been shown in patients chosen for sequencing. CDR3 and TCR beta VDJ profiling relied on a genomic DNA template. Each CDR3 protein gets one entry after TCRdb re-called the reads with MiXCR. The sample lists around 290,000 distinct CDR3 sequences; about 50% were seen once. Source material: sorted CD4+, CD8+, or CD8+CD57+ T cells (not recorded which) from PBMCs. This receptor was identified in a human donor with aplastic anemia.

The CDR3 bases are TGCAGTGCTGACCCGGGACAGGGGGCCTATGGCTACACCTTC. Translating it yields CSADPGQGAYGYTF. The genes are TRBV20-1 and TRBJ1-2; TRBD1 matches at 12 bases. This CDR3 contains 14 residues. Germline assignment: CDR1 DFQATT and CDR2 SNEGSKA (reference sequence). After removal of 5 bases from V and 4 bases from J, the junction contained 5 bases not matched to a gene.